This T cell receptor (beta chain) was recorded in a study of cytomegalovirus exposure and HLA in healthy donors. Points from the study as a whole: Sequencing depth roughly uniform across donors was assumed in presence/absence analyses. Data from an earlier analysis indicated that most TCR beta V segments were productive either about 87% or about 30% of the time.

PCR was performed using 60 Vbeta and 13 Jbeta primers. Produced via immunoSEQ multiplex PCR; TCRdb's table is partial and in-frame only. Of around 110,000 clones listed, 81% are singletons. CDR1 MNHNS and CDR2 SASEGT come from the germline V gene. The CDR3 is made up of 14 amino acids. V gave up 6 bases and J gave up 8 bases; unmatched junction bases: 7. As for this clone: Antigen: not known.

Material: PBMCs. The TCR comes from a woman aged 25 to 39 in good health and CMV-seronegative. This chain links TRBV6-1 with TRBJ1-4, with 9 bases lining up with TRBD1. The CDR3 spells CASSLQGAGEKLFF. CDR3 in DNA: TGTGCCAGCAGCCTACAGGGGGCCGGGGAAAAACTGTTTTTT.